This T cell receptor (beta chain) was captured in a study of T cell changes during pregnancy in multiple sclerosis. Clones were read by immunoSEQ multiplex PCR, and TCRdb kept only the in-frame ones, dropping some. The table lists around 12,000 clones, approximately 88% of them singletons, with less than 9.5% in the top ten. The material was CD8+ T cells from peripheral blood mononuclear cells, obtained in the second trimester of pregnancy. The sequence derives from a female donor in good health, enrolled as a control in a pregnancy study.

The CDR3 DNA follows: TGTGCCTGGACACGGGGGGCCTACTCTGGAAACACCATATATTTT. This encodes CAWTRGAYSGNTIYF. The chain uses TRBV30 and TRBJ1-3, with D possibly being TRBD1 (6 bases). Germline CDR1 GTSNPN, CDR2 SVGIG (reference sequence). The V end was cut by 4 bases, the J end by 0 bases, with 13 bases between. The CDR3 sequence is 15 residues long.